These 31 T cell receptor beta chains were sequenced from one sample in a study of CD8 T cells in ankylosing spondylitis. TCRdb fed the 5' RACE reads into MiXCR, producing one record per CDR3 protein. The table lists roughly 230,000 distinct CDR3 sequences, 8% to 10% of them singletons. The sample was blood, either unsorted or a sorted T cell fraction (not recorded which). The receptors originated from a female donor with ankylosing spondylitis or in good health (not recorded which).

This clonotype was seen ten or more times. The V and J genes are TRBV20-1 and TRBJ2-7, with a tentative D call TRBD2 (5 bases). Trimming left V 3 bases short and J 13 bases short, with 22 bases between. Germline V gives CDR1 DFQATT, CDR2 SNEGSKA (reference sequence). This CDR3 spans 13 amino acids. The CDR3 protein is CSARFGGAGELYF. CDR3 sequence (DNA): TGCAGTGCTAGGTTCGGCGGCGCCGGGGAGTTATACTTC.

At least ten counts were recorded for this clonotype. The V gene is TRBV15, the J gene TRBJ2-2; D is unresolved. Between the trimmed V and J ends, which lost 0 bases and 6 bases, there was a span of 11 bases. The CDR3 spans 15 residues. The germline V gene has CDR1 LNHNV and CDR2 YYDKDF (reference sequence). The CDR3 here is CATSREPHNAGELFF. In nucleotides, the CDR3 is TGTGCCACCAGCAGAGAACCTCACAACGCCGGGGAGCTGTTTTTT. Full variable domain (missing parts from reference TRBV15 and TRBJ2-2): DAMVIQNPRYQVTQFGKPVTLSCSQTLNHNVMYWYQQKSSQAPKLLFHYYDKDFNNEADTPDNFQSRRPNTSFCFLDIRSPGLGDTAMYLCATSREPHNAGELFFGEGSRLTVL.

This clonotype was detected many times. The rearrangement joins TRBV25-1 to TRBJ2-3, with 9 bases that match TRBD2. Per germline, CDR1 MGHDK and CDR2 SYGVNS. CDR3 length: 16 residues. After removal of 3 bases from V and 2 bases from J, the junction contained 6 bases not matched to a gene. This chain's CDR3 is CASSDLASGITDTQYF. The CDR3 bases are TGTGCCAGCAGTGATTTGGCTAGCGGGATCACAGATACGCAGTATTTT.

In this sample, this clonotype turned up many times. This sequence joins TRBV20-1 and TRBJ2-7; 13 bases map to TRBD2. This CDR3 region has 14 residues. Germline-derived CDR1 and CDR2 are DFQATT and SNEGSKA (reference sequence). Trimming at V came to 4 bases and at J to 3 bases, leaving 3 bases not matched to a gene. The CDR3 here is CSATRLAGGYEQYF. The CDR3 coding sequence is TGCAGTGCTACCAGACTAGCGGGAGGCTACGAGCAGTACTTC.

This clonotype was picked up many times. V and J are TRBV20-1 and TRBJ2-7; D call uncertain. The CDR3 is 13 amino acids. Trimming stripped 1 base from V and 0 bases from J, with 7 bases between. Germline V lookup: CDR1 DFQATT, CDR2 SNEGSKA (reference sequence). DNA for the CDR3: TGCAGTGCTAGAGTTTGGAACTCCTACGAGCAGTACTTC. It translates to CSARVWNSYEQYF.

The chain couples TRBV5-4 to TRBJ1-2; tentative D call: TRBD1 (5 bases). CDR3 length: 13 amino acids. The germline CDR1 and CDR2 sequences are SGHNT and YYREEE (reference sequence). The germline V and J ends were trimmed by 0 bases and 8 bases, with 11 bases remaining between them. The chain's CDR3 is CASSLAAGPGYTF. In nucleotides, the CDR3 is TGTGCCAGCAGCTTGGCTGCAGGGCCCGGCTACACCTTC.

The chain employs TRBV15 and TRBJ2-5, with D possibly matching TRBD1 (5 bases). CDR3 length: 15 residues. In germline, CDR1 is LNHNV, CDR2 YYDKDF (reference sequence). The germline V and J ends were trimmed by 2 bases and 5 bases, with 15 bases remaining between them. CDR3 sequence: CATSRNLPKGETQYF. DNA for the CDR3: TGTGCCACCAGCAGAAATCTACCAAAGGGGGAGACCCAGTACTTC.

This clonotype was recorded many times. The chain is built from TRBV4-3 and TRBJ2-2, with D perhaps TRBD1 or TRBD2 (5 bases each). The germline V and J ends were trimmed by 8 bases and 2 bases, with 15 bases remaining between them. The CDR3 is 15 residues long. Germline CDR1 reads LGHNA; CDR2 reads YSLEER. CDR3 sequence (DNA): TGCGCCAGCTCTTTTGGGACCGAAAACACCGGGGAGCTGTTTTTT. Translation: CASSFGTENTGELFF.

At least ten counts were recorded for this clonotype. This chain joins TRBV20-1 and TRBJ2-3; D not resolved. Germline V gene sequence: CDR1 DFQATT, CDR2 SNEGSKA (reference sequence). V was shortened by 5 bases and J by 3 bases, with 21 bases between the two germline ends. The CDR3 is 16 amino acids. The CDR3 DNA follows: TGCAGTGCTGCCTTTTTGAGGCCTCCCTCAACAGATACGCAGTATTTT. Protein: CSAAFLRPPSTDTQYF.

This clonotype was picked up many times. This chain connects TRBV20-1 to TRBJ2-1; no reliable D call. V was shortened by 6 bases and J by 8 bases, with 11 bases between the two germline ends. Looked up from germline, CDR1 is DFQATT and CDR2 is SNEGSKA (reference sequence). The CDR3 is made up of 11 amino acids. This CDR3 reads CSAPVLHEQFF. CDR3 nucleotide sequence: TGCAGTGCGCCGGTCCTCCATGAGCAGTTCTTC.

The table lists this clonotype with many counts. The chain employs TRBV4-3 and TRBJ2-7; 7 bases align to TRBD2. This CDR3 spans 15 amino acids. V shed 0 bases, J shed 3 bases, and the junction held 5 bases outside the gene matches. Germline V lookup: CDR1 LGHNA, CDR2 YSLEER. Here the CDR3 DNA reads TGCGCCAGCAGCCAAGAAAGGGAGCGGGACTACGAGCAGTACTTC. It encodes CASSQERERDYEQYF.

This clonotype was detected many times. The rearrangement uses TRBV2 and TRBJ2-6; possibly TRBD1 for D (6 bases). Germline loops: CDR1 SNHLY, CDR2 FYNNEI. CDR3 length equals 15 residues. Deletions cut 4 bases from V and 1 base from J, with 8 bases between. The CDR3 region has the DNA TGTGCCAGCAGTGGGACAGCTTCTGGGGCCAACGTCCTGACTTTC. This codes for CASSGTASGANVLTF.

At least ten counts were recorded for this clonotype. This chain links TRBV5-1 with TRBJ2-3; D call uncertain. CDR1 is SGHRS and CDR2 is YFSETQ in the germline V gene. The CDR3 has 14 residues. Trimming took off 0 bases at V and 11 bases at J, with 16 bases between the two ends. The CDR3 sequence: CASSLESPRREQYF. In nucleotides, the CDR3 is TGCGCCAGCAGCTTGGAATCCCCTAGAAGGGAGCAGTATTTT.

This clonotype was observed at least ten times. An end of the junction does not agree with germline; a read error may underlie this. The gene calls are TRBV12-3 or TRBV12-4 and TRBJ2-7, with no clear D. This CDR3 has 13 residues. The CDR3 DNA follows: TGTGCCAGCAGATTAGACGGTACCTACGAGCAGTACTTC. It specifies CASRLDGTYEQYF.

Many counts were recorded for this clonotype. The chain joins TRBV6-5 to TRBJ2-1; tentative D call: TRBD1 (6 bases). CDR3 length: 11 amino acids. Germline loops: CDR1 MNHEY, CDR2 SVGAGI. V lost 11 bases, J lost 6 bases, and 11 bases lay in between. The CDR3 DNA reads TGTGCCGCCTCGGACAGCAATGAGCAGTTCTTC. Protein sequence: CAASDSNEQFF.

This clonotype was seen many times. The chain links TRBV2 to TRBJ2-7; D is unclear. The ends were cut back, 6 bases at V and 10 bases at J, with 10 bases in the middle. This CDR3 contains 10 residues. Germline V gene data show CDR1 as SNHLY and CDR2 as FYNNEI. The CDR3 loop is CASSGVVQYF. The CDR3 DNA reads as TGTGCCAGCAGCGGTGTGGTCCAGTACTTC. Full variable domain (remainder filled in from reference TRBV2 and TRBJ2-7): EPEVTQTPSHQVTQMGQEVILRCVPISNHLYFYWYRQILGQKVEFLVSFYNNEISEKSEIFDDQFSVERPDGSNFTLKIRSTKLEDSAMYFCASSGVVQYFGPGTRLTVT.

This clonotype came up many times. The rearrangement joins TRBV18 to TRBJ2-1, with a weak D call TRBD2 (6 bases). Trimming stripped 3 bases from V and 9 bases from J, with 15 bases between. The CDR3 contains 14 residues. Germline assignment: CDR1 KGHSH and CDR2 LQKENI. The CDR3 loop is CASSPKGGAAEQFF. CDR3 nucleotides: TGTGCCAGCTCACCCAAAGGCGGGGCGGCTGAGCAGTTCTTC.

This clonotype showed up many times. The V call is TRBV6-2 or TRBV6-3, the J call TRBJ2-1; 9 nucleotides line up with TRBD2. V gave up 8 bases and J gave up 7 bases; unmatched junction bases: 6. The CDR3 covers 13 residues. The germline gives CDR1 MNHEY, CDR2 SVGEGT. CDR3 amino acids: CASALAGANEQFF. The CDR3 DNA is TGTGCCAGCGCTTTAGCGGGAGCAAATGAGCAGTTCTTC.

This clonotype occurred many times. The rearrangement links TRBV20-1 to TRBJ2-5, with D uncertain. The V gene lost 3 bases and the J gene lost 5 bases, with 7 bases spanning the gap. The CDR3 has 11 amino acids. Germline loops: CDR1 DFQATT, CDR2 SNEGSKA (reference sequence). The CDR3: CSARKSETQYF. CDR3 in DNA: TGCAGTGCTAGGAAGAGTGAGACCCAGTACTTC.

Concerning this clonotype: A single base separates this from a much larger clone, so it may be a read error. J is TRBJ2-1 and V is TRBV7-8; D unclear. Per the germline V gene, CDR1 is SGHVS and CDR2 is FQNEAQ. CDR3 length: 15 residues. The CDR3 sequence is CAGSLRPPSYNEQFF. CDR3 DNA sequence: TGTGCCGGCAGCTTACGGCCGCCCTCCTACAATGAGCAGTTCTTC. Full variable domain (outside the CDR3, taken from reference TRBV7-8 and TRBJ2-1): GAGVSQSPRYKVAKRGQDVALRCDPISGHVSLFWYQQALGQGPEFLTYFQNEAQLDKSGLPSDRFFAERPEGSVSTLKIQRTQQEDSAVYLCAGSLRPPSYNEQFFGPGTRLTVL.

This clonotype was observed at least ten times. The chain recombines TRBV29-1 with TRBJ1-4, with 9 bases matching TRBD1. V was pared by 3 bases and J by 13 bases, with 9 bases of the junction left unmatched. The CDR3 is 13 amino acids. Germline values: CDR1 SQVTM, CDR2 ANQGSEA. In DNA, the CDR3 is TGCAGCGTTGAGAGAAACAGGGGGCGAGGACTGTTTTTT. Protein sequence: CSVERNRGRGLFF.

This clonotype was observed at least ten times. V usage is TRBV6-2 or TRBV6-3 and J usage is TRBJ2-2; a possible D gene is TRBD2 (6 bases). V was shortened by 10 bases and J by 7 bases, with 19 bases between the two germline ends. CDR1 is MNHEY, CDR2 SVGEGT, per germline. CDR3 length: 14 residues. CDR3 protein: CATNGGARNGELFF. The CDR3 DNA is TGTGCCACCAATGGAGGGGCGAGGAACGGGGAGCTGTTTTTT.

The table lists this clonotype with many counts. V and J are TRBV4-3 and TRBJ1-4; 7 bases agree with TRBD1. The V gene end was trimmed by 4 bases and the J gene end by 8 bases; junction bases not matched to a gene: 10. Germline V gives CDR1 LGHNA, CDR2 YSLEER. This CDR3 region has 15 residues. The CDR3 loop is CASSRIRQGGEKLFF. CDR3 in DNA: TGCGCCAGCAGCCGAATCCGACAGGGTGGAGAAAAACTGTTTTTT.

This clonotype was seen many times. This chain links TRBV20-1 with TRBJ1-4; D unclear. V lost 3 bases to trimming and J lost 8 bases, with 7 bases between them. This CDR3 is 11 amino acids long. Germline V gene sequence: CDR1 DFQATT, CDR2 SNEGSKA (reference sequence). CDR3 sequence: CSASWGEKLFF. DNA of the CDR3: TGCAGTGCTAGTTGGGGAGAAAAACTGTTTTTT.

This clonotype has a count of ten or more. J is TRBJ2-1 and V is TRBV6-2 or TRBV6-3, with 7 bases lining up with TRBD2. V shed 5 bases, J shed 5 bases, and the junction held 6 bases outside the gene matches. Looked up from germline, CDR1 is MNHEY and CDR2 is SVGEGT. The CDR3 length is 14 residues. CDR3 region: CASSSLAVDNEQFF. The CDR3, as DNA: TGTGCCAGCAGTAGCCTAGCGGTCGACAATGAGCAGTTCTTC.

The chain couples TRBV11-1 to TRBJ1-1; the D is unclear. The CDR3 consists of 14 residues. Trimming left V 1 base short and J 4 bases short, with 10 bases between. Germline CDR1 SGHAT, CDR2 FQDESV (reference sequence). DNA for the CDR3: TGTGCCAGCAGCTTAGACTATATGGGCACTGAAGCTTTCTTT. Amino acids: CASSLDYMGTEAFF.

This clonotype was detected many times. The chain uses TRBV6-2 or TRBV6-3 and TRBJ2-7; the D gene could be TRBD1 or TRBD2 (5 bases each). CDR1 and CDR2 from the germline V gene are MNHEY and SVGEGT. Trimming pared 7 bases from V and 3 bases from J, leaving 16 bases between. The CDR3 consists of 14 residues. The CDR3 loop is CASINGAAHYEQYF. CDR3 nucleotides: TGTGCCAGCATTAACGGGGCGGCACACTACGAGCAGTACTTC.

V is TRBV20-1 and J is TRBJ2-1, with D possibly TRBD2 on 5 matching bases. V lost 3 bases, J lost 4 bases, and 10 bases lay in between. CDR1 is DFQATT and CDR2 is SNEGSKA in the germline V gene (reference sequence). The CDR3 totals 13 residues. The CDR3 region is CSASGITYNEQFF. The CDR3 nucleotides read TGCAGTGCTAGCGGGATTACTTACAATGAGCAGTTCTTC.

V usage is TRBV11-1 and J usage is TRBJ2-3; TRBD1 agrees at 9 bases. Germline CDR1 reads SGHAT; CDR2 reads FQDESV (reference sequence). J gave up 1 base and V 5 bases, and 16 bases lay outside the gene matches. The CDR3 loop spans 19 amino acids. CDR3 loop: CASSGRDRDPLPGTDTQYF. The CDR3, as DNA: TGTGCCAGCAGCGGCCGGGACAGGGATCCCCTCCCTGGCACAGATACGCAGTATTTT.

Many counts were recorded for this clonotype. CDR3 in DNA: TGTGCCAGCAAAACTCTCCGGGACAGAAACACTGAAGCTTTCTTT. Its protein is CASKTLRDRNTEAFF. J is TRBJ1-1 and V is TRBV5-5; 7 bases align to TRBD1. The CDR3 is 15 amino acids. Trimming took 6 bases from V and 2 from J; bases not matched to a gene: 10. CDR1 SGHKS and CDR2 YYEKEE come from the germline V gene (reference sequence).

This clonotype was observed many times. The genes are TRBV7-2 and TRBJ2-1; possible D gene TRBD1, 5 bases. Trimming took off 5 bases at V and 7 bases at J, with 12 bases between the two ends. CDR3 length equals 13 residues. Germline CDR1 reads SGHTA; CDR2 reads FQGNSA. CDR3 sequence (DNA): TGTGCCAGCAGCCTGACAGTCCGGAATGAGCAGTTCTTC. Its translation is CASSLTVRNEQFF. Full variable domain (missing parts from reference TRBV7-2 and TRBJ2-1): GAGVSQSPSNKVTEKGKDVELRCDPISGHTALYWYRQSLGQGLEFLIYFQGNSAPDKSGLPSDRFSAERTGGSVSTLTIQRTQQEDSAVYLCASSLTVRNEQFFGPGTRLTVL.